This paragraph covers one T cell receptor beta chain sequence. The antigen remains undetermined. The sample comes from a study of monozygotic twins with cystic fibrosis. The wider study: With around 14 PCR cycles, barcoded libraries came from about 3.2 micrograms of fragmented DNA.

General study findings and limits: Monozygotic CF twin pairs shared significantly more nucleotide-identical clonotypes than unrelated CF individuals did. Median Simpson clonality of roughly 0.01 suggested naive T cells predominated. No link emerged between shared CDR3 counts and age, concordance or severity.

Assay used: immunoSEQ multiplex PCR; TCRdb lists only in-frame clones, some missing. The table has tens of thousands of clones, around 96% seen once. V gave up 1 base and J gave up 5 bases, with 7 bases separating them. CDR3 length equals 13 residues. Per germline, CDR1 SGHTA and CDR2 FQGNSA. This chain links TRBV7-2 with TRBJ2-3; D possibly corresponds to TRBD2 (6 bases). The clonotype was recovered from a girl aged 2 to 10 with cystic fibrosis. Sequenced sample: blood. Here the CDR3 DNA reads TGTGCCAGCAGCTTAGAGGGACTAGATACGCAGTATTTT. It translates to CASSLEGLDTQYF. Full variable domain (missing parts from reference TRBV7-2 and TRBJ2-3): GAGVSQSPSNKVTEKGKDVELRCDPISGHTALYWYRQSLGQGLEFLIYFQGNSAPDKSGLPSDRFSAERTGGSVSTLTIQRTQQEDSAVYLCASSLEGLDTQYFGPGTRLTVL.